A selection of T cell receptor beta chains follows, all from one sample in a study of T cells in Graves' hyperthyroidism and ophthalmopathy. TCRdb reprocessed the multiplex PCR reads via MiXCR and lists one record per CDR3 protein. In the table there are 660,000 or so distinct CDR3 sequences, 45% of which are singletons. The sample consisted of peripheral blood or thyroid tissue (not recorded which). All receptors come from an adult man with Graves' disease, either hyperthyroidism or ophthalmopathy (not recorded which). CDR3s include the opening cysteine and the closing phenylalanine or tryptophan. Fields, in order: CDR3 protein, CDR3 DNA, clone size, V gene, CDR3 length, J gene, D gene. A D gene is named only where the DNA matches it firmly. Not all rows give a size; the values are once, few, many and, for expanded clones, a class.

cdr3_aa: CASSRVSGARNTEAFF; cdr3_nt: TGTGCCAGCAGTCGAGTATCGGGGGCGAGGAACACTGAAGCTTTCTTT; clone_size: few; v_call: TRBV9; cdr3_length: 16; j_call: TRBJ1-1; d_call: -
cdr3_aa: CATSPTAQLVGYEQYF; cdr3_nt: TGTGCCACCAGCCCTACCGCCCAACTAGTGGGCTACGAGCAGTACTTC; clone_size: -; v_call: TRBV15; cdr3_length: 16; j_call: TRBJ2-7; d_call: -
cdr3_aa: CAISEVEGSYGYTF; cdr3_nt: TGTGCCATCAGTGAAGTAGAGGGGAGCTATGGCTACACCTTC; clone_size: -; v_call: TRBV10-3; cdr3_length: 14; j_call: TRBJ1-2; d_call: -
cdr3_aa: CSARAGNSNQPQHF; cdr3_nt: TGCAGTGCTAGAGCCGGAAATAGCAATCAGCCCCAGCATTTT; clone_size: -; v_call: TRBV20-1; cdr3_length: 14; j_call: TRBJ1-5; d_call: -
cdr3_aa: CASSRHNSNQPQHF; cdr3_nt: TGTGCCAGCAGTCGACACAATAGCAATCAGCCCCAGCATTTT; clone_size: many; v_call: TRBV12-3/TRBV12-4; cdr3_length: 14; j_call: TRBJ1-5; d_call: -
cdr3_aa: CASSPVDTEAFF; cdr3_nt: TGTGCCAGCAGCCCCGTGGACACTGAAGCTTTCTTT; clone_size: many; v_call: TRBV9; cdr3_length: 12; j_call: TRBJ1-1; d_call: -
cdr3_aa: CATSSGTGTRTEAFF; cdr3_nt: TGTGCCACCAGCTCTGGGACAGGGACCAGGACTGAAGCTTTCTTT; clone_size: few; v_call: TRBV24-1; cdr3_length: 15; j_call: TRBJ1-1; d_call: TRBD1
cdr3_aa: CSVVWVIASTEAFF; cdr3_nt: TGCAGCGTTGTTTGGGTGATCGCCTCAACTGAAGCTTTCTTT; clone_size: many; v_call: TRBV29-1; cdr3_length: 14; j_call: TRBJ1-1; d_call: -
cdr3_aa: CASSGQYYEQYF; cdr3_nt: TGTGCCAGCAGTGGGCAGTACTACGAGCAGTACTTC; clone_size: -; v_call: TRBV7-8; cdr3_length: 12; j_call: TRBJ2-7; d_call: -
cdr3_aa: CASGPGQRESEKLFF; cdr3_nt: TGTGCTAGTGGTCCAGGACAGAGGGAGTCGGAAAAACTGTTTTTT; clone_size: -; v_call: TRBV12-5; cdr3_length: 15; j_call: TRBJ1-4; d_call: -
cdr3_aa: CASSLQGTNNSPLHF; cdr3_nt: TGCGCCAGCAGCTTACAGGGGACCAATAATTCACCCCTCCACTTT; clone_size: few; v_call: TRBV5-1; cdr3_length: 15; j_call: TRBJ1-6; d_call: TRBD1
cdr3_aa: CASSPGQSATNEKLFF; cdr3_nt: TGTGCCAGCAGCCCCGGACAGTCTGCAACTAATGAAAAACTGTTTTTT; clone_size: many; v_call: TRBV7-8; cdr3_length: 16; j_call: TRBJ1-4; d_call: -
cdr3_aa: CASSARTVDIATNEKLFF; cdr3_nt: TGTGCCAGCAGCGCTAGGACAGTGGATATTGCAACTAATGAAAAACTGTTTTTT; clone_size: -; v_call: TRBV7-9; cdr3_length: 18; j_call: TRBJ1-4; d_call: -
cdr3_aa: CSVEDEDSVVGGYTF; cdr3_nt: TGCAGCGTTGAAGATGAGGACTCAGTGGTTGGTGGCTACACCTTC; clone_size: many; v_call: TRBV29-1; cdr3_length: 15; j_call: TRBJ1-2; d_call: -
cdr3_aa: CASSQNWAMNTEAFF; cdr3_nt: TGTGCCAGCAGCCAAAATTGGGCTATGAACACTGAAGCTTTCTTT; clone_size: once; v_call: TRBV12-3/TRBV12-4; cdr3_length: 15; j_call: TRBJ1-1; d_call: -
cdr3_aa: CASIGLSETEAFF; cdr3_nt: TGTGCCAGCATTGGGCTGTCTGAAACTGAAGCTTTCTTT; clone_size: -; v_call: TRBV7-9; cdr3_length: 13; j_call: TRBJ1-1; d_call: -
cdr3_aa: CASGPYNSPLHF; cdr3_nt: TGTGCCAGCGGGCCGTATAATTCACCCCTCCACTTT; clone_size: many; v_call: TRBV2; cdr3_length: 12; j_call: TRBJ1-6; d_call: -
cdr3_aa: CASSLSRVTYEQYF; cdr3_nt: TGTGCCAGCAGCTTGAGCAGGGTGACCTACGAGCAGTACTTC; clone_size: -; v_call: TRBV5-6; cdr3_length: 14; j_call: TRBJ2-7; d_call: -
cdr3_aa: CASSLAPGQGIAEAFF; cdr3_nt: TGTGCCAGCAGTTTAGCGCCAGGCCAAGGAATAGCTGAAGCTTTCTTT; clone_size: -; v_call: TRBV12-3/TRBV12-4; cdr3_length: 16; j_call: TRBJ1-1; d_call: -
cdr3_aa: CSVVGQYF; cdr3_nt: TGCAGCGTTGTGGGGCAGTACTTC; clone_size: -; v_call: TRBV29-1; cdr3_length: 8; j_call: TRBJ2-7; d_call: -
cdr3_aa: CASSAGYQGGDTEAFF; cdr3_nt: TGTGCCAGTAGTGCTGGCTACCAGGGTGGGGACACTGAAGCTTTCTTT; clone_size: -; v_call: TRBV19; cdr3_length: 16; j_call: TRBJ1-1; d_call: -
cdr3_aa: CASSSDGQNSPLHF; cdr3_nt: TGCGCCAGCAGCTCGGATGGACAGAATTCACCCCTCCACTTT; clone_size: -; v_call: TRBV5-1; cdr3_length: 14; j_call: TRBJ1-6; d_call: -
cdr3_aa: CASSVDRGNEKLFF; cdr3_nt: TGTGCCAGCAGTGTCGACAGGGGGAATGAAAAACTGTTTTTT; clone_size: many; v_call: TRBV2; cdr3_length: 14; j_call: TRBJ1-4; d_call: TRBD1
cdr3_aa: CSGTGLDEQYF; cdr3_nt: TGCAGCGGGACAGGCCTCGACGAGCAGTACTTC; clone_size: many; v_call: TRBV29-1; cdr3_length: 11; j_call: TRBJ2-7; d_call: TRBD1
cdr3_aa: CSVPPDRSNQPQHF; cdr3_nt: TGCAGCGTGCCCCCGGACAGGAGCAATCAGCCCCAGCATTTT; clone_size: -; v_call: TRBV29-1; cdr3_length: 14; j_call: TRBJ1-5; d_call: TRBD1
cdr3_aa: CASSLTGGAGANVLTF; cdr3_nt: TGTGCCAGCAGCTTGACAGGGGGCGCTGGGGCCAACGTCCTGACTTTC; clone_size: many; v_call: TRBV7-3; cdr3_length: 16; j_call: TRBJ2-6; d_call: TRBD1
cdr3_aa: CSVVTGPNEKLFF; cdr3_nt: TGCAGCGTTGTCACGGGCCCTAATGAAAAACTGTTTTTT; clone_size: -; v_call: TRBV29-1; cdr3_length: 13; j_call: TRBJ1-4; d_call: -
cdr3_aa: CASSPPRRPGYTF; cdr3_nt: TGTGCCAGCAGCCCGCCGCGGAGGCCTGGCTACACCTTC; clone_size: few; v_call: TRBV7-9; cdr3_length: 13; j_call: TRBJ1-2; d_call: -
cdr3_aa: CASSAGQGLGLTF; cdr3_nt: TGTGCCAGCAGCGCCGGACAGGGCTTGGGCCTGACTTTC; clone_size: -; v_call: TRBV7-9; cdr3_length: 13; j_call: TRBJ2-6; d_call: TRBD1
cdr3_aa: CASSIEAGQETQYF; cdr3_nt: TGTGCCAGTAGTATAGAAGCGGGCCAAGAGACCCAGTACTTC; clone_size: few; v_call: TRBV19; cdr3_length: 14; j_call: TRBJ2-5; d_call: -
cdr3_aa: CASSYDGPMNTEAFF; cdr3_nt: TGTGCCAGCAGTTACGACGGCCCCATGAACACTGAAGCTTTCTTT; clone_size: -; v_call: TRBV6-5; cdr3_length: 15; j_call: TRBJ1-1; d_call: -
cdr3_aa: CASSSGQASYGEKLLF; cdr3_nt: TGTGCCAGCAGTTCTGGACAGGCCTCCTATGGTGAAAAACTGTTGTTT; clone_size: -; v_call: TRBV7-9; cdr3_length: 16; j_call: TRBJ1-4; d_call: TRBD1
cdr3_aa: CASSESGVSFYNQPQHF; cdr3_nt: TGTGCCAGCAGTGAATCTGGAGTTAGTTTTTACAATCAGCCCCAGCATTTT; clone_size: -; v_call: TRBV25-1; cdr3_length: 17; j_call: TRBJ1-5; d_call: -
cdr3_aa: CATKGSPGQLSGANVLTF; cdr3_nt: TGTGCCACCAAAGGCTCACCGGGACAGCTCTCTGGGGCCAACGTCCTGACTTTC; clone_size: few; v_call: TRBV10-3; cdr3_length: 18; j_call: TRBJ2-6; d_call: TRBD1
cdr3_aa: CSARESGGRYEQYF; cdr3_nt: TGCAGTGCTAGAGAATCGGGGGGGAGGTACGAGCAGTACTTC; clone_size: -; v_call: TRBV20-1; cdr3_length: 14; j_call: TRBJ2-7; d_call: TRBD2
cdr3_aa: CASSESPGDQYF; cdr3_nt: TGTGCCAGCAGTGAGTCCCCGGGGGACCAGTACTTC; clone_size: once; v_call: TRBV25-1; cdr3_length: 12; j_call: TRBJ2-5; d_call: -
cdr3_aa: CASSTGQGFRQPQHF; cdr3_nt: TGTGCCAGCAGTACGGGACAGGGGTTTAGGCAGCCCCAGCATTTT; clone_size: -; v_call: TRBV6-5; cdr3_length: 15; j_call: TRBJ1-5; d_call: TRBD1
cdr3_aa: CASSVSDSPGNTIYF; cdr3_nt: TGTGCCAGCAGCGTATCGGACAGTCCTGGAAACACCATATATTTT; clone_size: -; v_call: TRBV9; cdr3_length: 15; j_call: TRBJ1-3; d_call: -
cdr3_aa: CASSQETSAAYEQYF; cdr3_nt: TGTGCCAGCAGCCAAGAGACTAGCGCGGCCTACGAGCAGTACTTC; clone_size: few; v_call: TRBV4-2; cdr3_length: 15; j_call: TRBJ2-7; d_call: TRBD2
cdr3_aa: CSVEGRGPSNEKLFF; cdr3_nt: TGCAGCGTTGAAGGACGGGGGCCGAGTAATGAAAAACTGTTTTTT; clone_size: many; v_call: TRBV29-1; cdr3_length: 15; j_call: TRBJ1-4; d_call: -
cdr3_aa: CASSATLQQGSYGYTF; cdr3_nt: TGCGCCAGCAGTGCGACACTACAACAGGGAAGCTATGGCTACACCTTC; clone_size: -; v_call: TRBV10-2; cdr3_length: 16; j_call: TRBJ1-2; d_call: -
cdr3_aa: CASSLSAGSGYTF; cdr3_nt: TGTGCCAGCAGTTTATCAGCGGGCTCTGGCTACACCTTC; clone_size: -; v_call: TRBV12-3/TRBV12-4; cdr3_length: 13; j_call: TRBJ1-2; d_call: -
cdr3_aa: CASSVGGSRGPQHF; cdr3_nt: TGTGCCAGCAGCGTAGGAGGGAGCAGGGGGCCCCAGCATTTT; clone_size: -; v_call: TRBV9; cdr3_length: 14; j_call: TRBJ1-5; d_call: -
cdr3_aa: CASSHPYEQYF; cdr3_nt: TGTGCCAGCAGCCATCCTTACGAGCAGTACTTC; clone_size: many; v_call: TRBV7-2; cdr3_length: 11; j_call: TRBJ2-7; d_call: -
cdr3_aa: CAIRGVRATGTGENNQPQHF; cdr3_nt: TGTGCCATACGGGGAGTGCGGGCAACCGGGACAGGGGAAAATAATCAGCCCCAGCATTTT; clone_size: -; v_call: TRBV10-3; cdr3_length: 20; j_call: TRBJ1-5; d_call: TRBD1
cdr3_aa: CASSEQRTVVYEQYF; cdr3_nt: TGTGCCAGCAGTGAACAAAGGACAGTGGTCTACGAGCAGTACTTC; clone_size: few; v_call: TRBV2; cdr3_length: 15; j_call: TRBJ2-7; d_call: -
cdr3_aa: CASSFSGQENTEAFF; cdr3_nt: TGCGCCAGCAGCTTCTCAGGTCAGGAGAACACTGAAGCTTTCTTT; clone_size: -; v_call: TRBV5-1; cdr3_length: 15; j_call: TRBJ1-1; d_call: -
cdr3_aa: CASRIPLYGYTF; cdr3_nt: TGTGCCAGCAGGATCCCGCTTTATGGCTACACCTTC; clone_size: -; v_call: TRBV2; cdr3_length: 12; j_call: TRBJ1-2; d_call: -
cdr3_aa: CASSLAGTGYYEQYF; cdr3_nt: TGCGCCAGCAGCTTGGCCGGGACAGGGTACTACGAGCAGTACTTC; clone_size: -; v_call: TRBV5-1; cdr3_length: 15; j_call: TRBJ2-7; d_call: TRBD1
cdr3_aa: CASSLTSGSVYEQYF; cdr3_nt: TGTGCCAGTAGTCTCACTAGCGGGAGTGTATACGAGCAGTACTTC; clone_size: -; v_call: TRBV19; cdr3_length: 15; j_call: TRBJ2-7; d_call: TRBD2
cdr3_aa: CASSEEWGTIYF; cdr3_nt: TGTGCCAGTAGCGAAGAATGGGGCACCATATATTTT; clone_size: few; v_call: TRBV19; cdr3_length: 12; j_call: TRBJ1-3; d_call: -
cdr3_aa: CASSGDTNYEQYF; cdr3_nt: TGTGCCAGCAGTGGGGATACCAACTACGAGCAGTACTTC; clone_size: many; v_call: TRBV2; cdr3_length: 13; j_call: TRBJ2-7; d_call: -
cdr3_aa: CSVRVSNQPQHF; cdr3_nt: TGCAGCGTTAGGGTTAGCAATCAGCCCCAGCATTTT; clone_size: -; v_call: TRBV29-1; cdr3_length: 12; j_call: TRBJ1-5; d_call: -
cdr3_aa: CSVVQGANDYEQYF; cdr3_nt: TGCAGCGTTGTCCAGGGGGCAAACGACTACGAGCAGTACTTC; clone_size: -; v_call: TRBV29-1; cdr3_length: 14; j_call: TRBJ2-7; d_call: TRBD1